Sequencing of this TCR beta chain was carried out in a study of blood T cell repertoires in COVID-19. The data were produced by immunoSEQ multiplex PCR, yet TCRdb's version contains in-frame clones alone and is incomplete. The profile shows about 270,000 clones, approximately 86% of them singletons. V gave up 0 bases and J gave up 9 bases, with 10 bases separating them. This CDR3 region has 14 residues. Germline V CDR1 and CDR2: SGHRS, YFSETQ. Material for sequencing was peripheral blood. This clonotype originated in a woman aged 60-75 years who had recovered from COVID-19. This chain uses TRBV5-1 with TRBJ1-6; TRBD1 might be the D (6 bases). The CDR3 DNA follows: TGCGCCAGCAGCTTGGGGGGGCTCCGTTCACCCCTCCACTTT. Amino acids: CASSLGGLRSPLHF.